This TCR beta chain was recovered during a study of monozygotic twins with inflammatory bowel disease. TCRdb reprocessed the 5' RACE reads, keeping one entry per CDR3 protein, no DNA. The sample holds around 410,000 distinct CDR3 sequences. This CDR3 is 13 amino acids long. The TCR sequence derives from a human donor with ulcerative colitis or Crohn's disease, or a healthy co-twin of an affected twin (not recorded which). The V call is TRBV12-3 or TRBV12-4, the J call TRBJ1-4. Sequencing used blood. The CDR3 loop reads CATHRQLGEKLFF.